This T cell receptor (beta chain) was identified during a study of blood T cell repertoires in COVID-19. Study as a whole: In each case, the material was cDNA or gDNA derived from T cells, B-cell-depleted T cells, or PBMCs.

There are 12 residues in the CDR3. Germline V CDR1 and CDR2: SGHVS, FNYEAQ. The germline V and J ends were trimmed by 8 bases and 3 bases, with 7 bases remaining between them. The repertoire was sequenced with immunoSEQ multiplex PCR; TCRdb's copy has only in-frame clones and lacks some. The sample holds more than 95,000 clones, less than 90% seen once. This chain links TRBV7-6 with TRBJ1-4; D gene unclear. The TCR sequence derives from a human donor in a cohort sampled during active COVID-19. The sequenced material came from peripheral blood. The CDR3 loop reads CASGRSNEKLFF. For the CDR3, the DNA is TGTGCCAGCGGCCGTTCTAATGAAAAACTGTTTTTT. Full variable domain (rest looked up from reference TRBV7-6 and TRBJ1-4): GAGVSQSPRYKVTKRGQDVALRCDPISGHVSLYWYRQALGQGPEFLTYFNYEAQQDKSGLPNDRFSAERPEGSISTLTIQRTEQRDSAMYRCASGRSNEKLFFGSGTQLSVL.